These 21 T cell receptor beta chains were all obtained from the same sample, sequenced in a study of T-cell reconstitution after alpha-beta-depleted transplantation in children (TCRdb year 2016). This sample's treatment or condition label indicates: allogeneic hematopoietic cell transplantation with graft depleted of TCRalphabeta T cells and CD19 B cells. The library relied on PCR. This sample was sequenced with an Illumina HiSeq 2500. TCR library preparation used molecular barcoding, with unique molecular identifiers applied to normalize quantification of the TCRbeta repertoire. The public sequencing data were trimmed at Q25 with fastp and processed into clonotypes with MiXCR by TCRdb, which kept only in-frame beta chains. CDR3 protein duplicates are merged, each entry listing the most common genes and DNA. The sample table records about 980,000 distinct CDR3 sequences; less than 30% of these occur just once. The top ten hold about 28% of the sample.

Specimen: PBMCs, mostly from graft donor cells, collected 360 days after TCRalphabeta/CD19-depleted stem cell transplant. All receptors derive from a boy younger than two who had a stem cell transplant for SCID, so the T cells may come from the graft donor.

The chain's CDR3 is CASSSLGTGGWQPQHF. DNA of the CDR3: TGTGCCAGCAGCTCTTTGGGGACAGGGGGGTGGCAGCCCCAGCATTTT. The chain is built from TRBV7-8 and TRBJ1-5, with 11 bases aligning to TRBD1. Germline V gives CDR1 SGHVS, CDR2 FQNEAQ. This CDR3 is built from 16 residues. Trimming cost V 4 bases and J 7 bases; bases outside gene matches: 9.

The rearrangement uses TRBV4-3 and TRBJ2-1, with 9 positions matching TRBD2. J gave up 4 bases and V 3 bases, and 7 bases lay outside the gene matches. This CDR3 has 16 residues. CDR1 LGHNA and CDR2 YSLEER come from the germline V gene. In DNA, the CDR3 is TGCGCCAGCAGCCAGGGAGCGGGGGGAGGATACAATGAGCAGTTCTTC. Protein sequence: CASSQGAGGGYNEQFF.

CDR3 bases: TGTGCCAGCAGCTTAGTAGCTCATGGCCTCGGGCAGCCCCAGCATTTT. Protein product: CASSLVAHGLGQPQHF. The chain joins TRBV5-5 to TRBJ1-5; D not certain. V was shortened by 2 bases and J by 7 bases, with 19 bases between the two germline ends. This CDR3 region has 16 residues. From germline, CDR1 is SGHKS and CDR2 YYEKEE (reference sequence).

This clonotype was found a few times. The J gene is TRBJ2-3, the V gene TRBV27, with D maybe TRBD1 (6 bases). Germline V gene data show CDR1 as MNHEY and CDR2 as SMNVEV (reference sequence). V lost 4 bases and J lost 9, with 17 bases in between. The CDR3 is made up of 14 amino acids. The DNA for the CDR3 is TGTGCCAGCAGTTCACCACCAGGGGATCAGACGCAGTATTTT. It is translated as CASSSPPGDQTQYF.

The chain uses TRBV7-8 and TRBJ2-3; unclear D gene. V lost 5 bases, J lost 2 bases, and 11 bases lay in between. This CDR3 region has 14 residues. CDR1 SGHVS and CDR2 FQNEAQ come from the germline V gene. Here the CDR3 reads CASSTYLNTDTQYF. The CDR3 nucleotides read TGTGCCAGCAGCACCTATCTCAACACAGATACGCAGTATTTT.

The rearrangement links TRBV28 to TRBJ1-5; D may be TRBD1 (5 bases). The V gene lost 4 bases and the J gene lost 11 bases, with 18 bases spanning the gap. The CDR3 loop spans 14 amino acids. Looked up from germline, CDR1 is MDHEN and CDR2 is SYDVKM. The CDR3 DNA is TGTGCCAGCAGTTCCACCAGGGCCGTAGGGGCCCAGCATTTT. It specifies CASSSTRAVGAQHF.

The V gene is TRBV11-2, the J gene TRBJ1-2; no definite D call. V lost 5 bases to trimming and J lost 6 bases, with 13 bases between them. CDR3 length: 13 amino acids. Germline V gives CDR1 SGHAT, CDR2 FQNNGV. The CDR3 sequence is CASSPLTYDGYTF. The CDR3 bases are TGTGCCAGCAGCCCTCTGACGTACGATGGCTACACCTTC.

There are many counts of this clonotype. This chain joins TRBV29-1 and TRBJ2-5, with D tentatively TRBD1 (5 bases). The CDR3 spans 12 residues. The germline V gene encodes CDR1 SQVTM and CDR2 ANQGSEA. The V end was cut by 6 bases, the J end by 2 bases, with 10 bases between. This chain's CDR3 is CSVGPSQETQYF. The DNA for the CDR3 is TGCAGCGTGGGGCCGTCACAAGAGACCCAGTACTTC.

This chain uses TRBV6-5 with TRBJ1-6; TRBD1 is a possible D gene (5 bases). The germline V and J ends were trimmed by 3 bases and 7 bases, with 13 bases remaining between them. CDR3 length: 15 amino acids. Germline V CDR1 and CDR2: MNHEY, SVGAGI. CDR3 in DNA: TGTGCCAGCAGTTATGAGGACAACCCGAATTCACCCCTCCACTTT. Translated: CASSYEDNPNSPLHF.

J is TRBJ1-1 and V is TRBV6-5; the D gene is possibly TRBD1 (5 bases). This CDR3 spans 15 amino acids. CDR1 is MNHEY and CDR2 is SVGAGI in the germline V gene. V shed 4 bases and J shed 0 bases, with 12 bases lying between them. CDR3 bases: TGTGCCAGCAGTTCGAGACAGCAAATGAACACTGAAGCTTTCTTT. Amino acid sequence: CASSSRQQMNTEAFF.

This chain links TRBV18 with TRBJ2-2; 7 positions match TRBD2. The CDR3 consists of 17 residues. V was pared by 0 bases and J by 6 bases, with 10 bases of the junction left unmatched. Germline CDR1 reads KGHSH; CDR2 reads LQKENI. CDR3 DNA sequence: TGTGCCAGCTCACCACCCTTTTCACTAGCGATCGCCGGGGAGCTGTTTTTT. It translates to CASSPPFSLAIAGELFF.

This clonotype was observed a few times. DNA of the CDR3: TGTGCCAGCAGCCTTAGCGGGGGGGCCGGTGAGCAGTTCTTC. Its translation: CASSLSGGAGEQFF. This chain links TRBV7-2 with TRBJ2-1, with 11 bases fitting TRBD2. Trimming took 5 bases from V and 9 from J; bases not matched to a gene: 6. This CDR3 has 14 amino acids. Germline CDR1 and CDR2: SGHTA and FQGNSA. Together with reference TRBV7-2 and TRBJ2-1, the CDR3 gives the full variable domain: GAGVSQSPSNKVTEKGKDVELRCDPISGHTALYWYRQSLGQGLEFLIYFQGNSAPDKSGLPSDRFSAERTGGSVSTLTIQRTQQEDSAVYLCASSLSGGAGEQFFGPGTRLTVL.

The table lists this clonotype with a few counts. This chain joins TRBV29-1 and TRBJ2-2; D call uncertain. The V gene lost 7 bases and the J gene lost 3 bases, with 12 bases spanning the gap. Germline values: CDR1 SQVTM, CDR2 ANQGSEA. This CDR3 spans 13 amino acids. The CDR3 DNA is TGCAGCGCCGTGGACCGTGACACCGGGGAGCTGTTTTTT. This sequence encodes CSAVDRDTGELFF.

V and J are TRBV9 and TRBJ1-1, with a tentative D call TRBD1 (5 bases). The germline V gene has CDR1 SGDLS and CDR2 YYNGEE. V was trimmed by 0 bases and J by 1 base, leaving 10 bases between them. The CDR3 is 15 residues long. DNA for the CDR3: TGTGCCAGCAGCGTAGGACAGCCGAAGAACACTGAAGCTTTCTTT. It codes for CASSVGQPKNTEAFF.

This clonotype was counted a few times. J is TRBJ2-5 and V is TRBV10-3; no clear D gene. The germline CDR1 and CDR2 sequences are ENHRY and SYGVKD. The CDR3 spans 14 residues. V shed 5 bases and J shed 6 bases, with 16 bases lying between them. The CDR3 region is CAISSSGPRKTQYF. CDR3 DNA sequence: TGTGCCATCAGTAGCTCCGGGCCCCGGAAGACCCAGTACTTC.

The chain joins TRBV12-3 or TRBV12-4 to TRBJ1-5, with D maybe TRBD1 (5 bases). Trimming took off 6 bases at V and 4 bases at J, with 16 bases between the two ends. The length of the CDR3 is 15 residues. CDR3 sequence reads: CASSPGVVGNQPQHF. Written as DNA, the CDR3 is TGTGCCAGCAGCCCGGGGGTAGTGGGGAATCAGCCCCAGCATTTT.

The chain couples TRBV20-1 to TRBJ1-3; unclear D gene. Trimming stripped 5 bases from V and 1 base from J, with 21 bases between. The CDR3 sequence is 17 residues long. Germline values: CDR1 DFQATT, CDR2 SNEGSKA (reference sequence). As DNA, the CDR3 is TGCAGTGCTGTATACGGCCCGGCAGCTCGATCTGGAAACACCATATATTTT. It codes for CSAVYGPAARSGNTIYF.

This rearrangement joins TRBV20-1 to TRBJ2-3; D is uncertain. The length of the CDR3 is 12 residues. Trimming cost V 6 bases and J 2 bases, with 9 bases left between them. The V gene's germline CDR1 is DFQATT and CDR2 SNEGSKA (reference sequence). The CDR3 region is CSAATLTDTQYF. CDR3 DNA sequence: TGCAGTGCCGCCACCCTCACAGATACGCAGTATTTT.

This clonotype was picked up a small number of times. The chain combines TRBV20-1 with TRBJ2-3, with D possibly called TRBD1 or TRBD2 (7 bases each). CDR3 length: 14 amino acids. Trimming shortened V by 5 bases and J by 2 bases, and 14 bases separated the two germline ends. Germline values: CDR1 DFQATT, CDR2 SNEGSKA (reference sequence). The CDR3: CSAWGGGSTDTQYF. The CDR3 bases are TGCAGTGCTTGGGGAGGGGGCTCCACAGATACGCAGTATTTT.

The chain combines TRBV7-2 with TRBJ2-7; D is ambiguous. The CDR3 extends over 13 amino acids. Trimming stripped 5 bases from V and 4 bases from J, with 12 bases between. From germline, CDR1 is SGHTA and CDR2 FQGNSA. The CDR3 region has the DNA TGTGCCAGCAGCCCTGTATCCTTGTACGAGCAGTACTTC. Its translation: CASSPVSLYEQYF.

The J gene is TRBJ1-1, the V gene TRBV5-1; maybe TRBD1 (5 bases). V lost 4 bases, J lost 7 bases, and 14 bases lay in between. This CDR3 contains 13 residues. In germline, CDR1 is SGHRS, CDR2 YFSETQ. Here the CDR3 DNA reads TGCGCCAGCAGCCGCACACCGGGGGGTGAAGCTTTCTTT. This sequence encodes CASSRTPGGEAFF.